A selection of T cell receptor beta chains follows, all from one sample in a study of T cells expressing NK-cell markers. TCRdb reprocessed the 5' RACE reads, with one entry per CDR3 protein and no DNA. The sample totals some 600,000 distinct CDR3 sequences. Sequences were obtained from blood T cells: a sorted CD56 or NKG2C T cell subset, CD4+ or CD8+ T cells, or bulk PBMC T cells (not recorded which). The receptors here all came from a man aged 18 to 29 in good health. Both conserved end residues are part of each CDR3. Fields, in order: J gene, V gene, CDR3 protein.

J: TRBJ2-1
V: TRBV2
CDR3: CASTGGLAAVASEQFF

J: TRBJ1-2
V: TRBV6-5
CDR3: CASHGLYGYTF

J: TRBJ2-1
V: TRBV7-2
CDR3: CASSPGGAHNEQFF

J: TRBJ2-1
V: TRBV7-8
CDR3: CASSLARRMGPNNEQFF

J: TRBJ2-1
V: TRBV12-3/TRBV12-4
CDR3: CASRLTTGANEQFF

J: TRBJ2-3
V: TRBV7-3
CDR3: CASSLSALGADTQYF

J: TRBJ1-6
V: TRBV6-1
CDR3: CASRAADGVTSPLHF

J: TRBJ2-2
V: TRBV5-1
CDR3: CASSLVSAGLFTGELFF

J: TRBJ2-1
V: TRBV11-3
CDR3: CASSLDRSGLWNEQFF

J: TRBJ2-5
V: TRBV7-2
CDR3: CASSLVGGLPQETQYF

J: TRBJ2-7
V: TRBV20-1
CDR3: CSAGTSGLSSYEQYF

J: TRBJ2-1
V: TRBV3-1
CDR3: CASSQGGTSGNNEQFF

J: TRBJ1-1
V: TRBV11-2
CDR3: CASTSREGDTEAFF

J: TRBJ2-1
V: TRBV30
CDR3: CAGRLLAVEQFF

J: TRBJ2-5
V: TRBV13
CDR3: CASSSPGLTETQYF

J: TRBJ2-1
V: TRBV6-1
CDR3: CASTGAVSSYNEQFF

J: TRBJ2-5
V: TRBV5-1
CDR3: CASNAGTASGSTQYF